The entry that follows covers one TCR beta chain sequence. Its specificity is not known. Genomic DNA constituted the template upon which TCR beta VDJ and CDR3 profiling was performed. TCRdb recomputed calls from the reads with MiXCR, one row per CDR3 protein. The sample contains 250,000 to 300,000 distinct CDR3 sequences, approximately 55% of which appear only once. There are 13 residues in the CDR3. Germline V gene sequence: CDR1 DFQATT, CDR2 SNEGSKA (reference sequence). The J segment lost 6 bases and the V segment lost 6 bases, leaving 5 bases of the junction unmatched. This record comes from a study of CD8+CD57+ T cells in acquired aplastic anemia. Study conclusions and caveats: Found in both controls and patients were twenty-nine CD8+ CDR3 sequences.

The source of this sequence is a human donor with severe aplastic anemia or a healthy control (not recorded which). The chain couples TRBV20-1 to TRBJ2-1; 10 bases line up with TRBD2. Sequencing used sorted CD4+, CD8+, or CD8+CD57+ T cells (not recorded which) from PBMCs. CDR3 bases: TGCAGTGCCCCAGCGGGAGGGCGCAATGAGCAGTTCTTC. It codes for CSAPAGGRNEQFF.